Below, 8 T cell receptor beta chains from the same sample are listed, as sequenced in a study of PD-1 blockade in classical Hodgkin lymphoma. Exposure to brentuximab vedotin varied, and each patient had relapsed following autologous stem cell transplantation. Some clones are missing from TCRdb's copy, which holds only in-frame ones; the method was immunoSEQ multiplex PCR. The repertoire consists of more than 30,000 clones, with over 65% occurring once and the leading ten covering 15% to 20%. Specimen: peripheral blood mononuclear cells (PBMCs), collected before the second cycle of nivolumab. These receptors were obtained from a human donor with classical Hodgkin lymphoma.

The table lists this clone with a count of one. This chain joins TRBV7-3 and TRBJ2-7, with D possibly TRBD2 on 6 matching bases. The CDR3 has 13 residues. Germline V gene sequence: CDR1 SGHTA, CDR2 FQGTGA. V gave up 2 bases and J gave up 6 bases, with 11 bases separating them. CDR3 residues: CASSLEGDSEQYF. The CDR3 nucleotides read TGTGCCAGCAGCTTAGAAGGGGACTCCGAGCAGTACTTC.

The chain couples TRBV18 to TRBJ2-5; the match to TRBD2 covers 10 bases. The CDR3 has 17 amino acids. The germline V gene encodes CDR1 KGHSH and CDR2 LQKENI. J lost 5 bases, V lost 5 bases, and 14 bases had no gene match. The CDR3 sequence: CASSRPLIAGGGETQYF. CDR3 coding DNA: TGTGCCAGCTCAAGACCCCTCATAGCGGGGGGCGGGGAGACCCAGTACTTC.

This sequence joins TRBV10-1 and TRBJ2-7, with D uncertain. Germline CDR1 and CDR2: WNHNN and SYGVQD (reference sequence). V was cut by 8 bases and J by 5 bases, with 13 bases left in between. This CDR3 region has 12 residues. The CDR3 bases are TGCGCCAGCCCCCGGAAATGCAACGAGCAGTACTTC. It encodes CASPRKCNEQYF.

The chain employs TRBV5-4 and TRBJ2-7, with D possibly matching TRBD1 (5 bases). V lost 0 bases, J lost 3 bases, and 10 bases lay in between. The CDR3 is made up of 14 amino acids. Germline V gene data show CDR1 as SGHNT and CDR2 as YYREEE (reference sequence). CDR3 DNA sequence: TGTGCCAGCAGCTTGGAGAAGGGGAACTACGAGCAGTACTTC. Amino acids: CASSLEKGNYEQYF.

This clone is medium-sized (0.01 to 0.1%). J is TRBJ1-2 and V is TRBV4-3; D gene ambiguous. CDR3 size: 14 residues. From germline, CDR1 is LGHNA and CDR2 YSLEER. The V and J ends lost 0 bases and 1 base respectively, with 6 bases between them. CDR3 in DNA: TGCGCCAGCAGCCAAGAAAACGGTAACTATGGCTACACCTTC. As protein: CASSQENGNYGYTF.

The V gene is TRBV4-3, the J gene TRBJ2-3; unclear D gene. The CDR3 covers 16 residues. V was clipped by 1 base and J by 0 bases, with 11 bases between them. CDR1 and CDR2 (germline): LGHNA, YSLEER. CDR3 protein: CASSQGLYPSTDTQYF. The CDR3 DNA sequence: TGCGCCAGCAGCCAAGGGCTATACCCTAGCACAGATACGCAGTATTTT.

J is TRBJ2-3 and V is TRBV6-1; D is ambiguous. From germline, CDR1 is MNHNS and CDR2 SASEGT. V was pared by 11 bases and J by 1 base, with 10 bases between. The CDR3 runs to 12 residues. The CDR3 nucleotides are TGTGCCTCTCGATATGGCACAGATACGCAGTATTTT. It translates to CASRYGTDTQYF.

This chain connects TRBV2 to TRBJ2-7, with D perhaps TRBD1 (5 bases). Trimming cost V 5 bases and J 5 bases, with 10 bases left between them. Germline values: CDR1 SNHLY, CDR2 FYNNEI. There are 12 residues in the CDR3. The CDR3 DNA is TGTGCCAGCAGTCCTACAGGTCACGAGCAGTACTTC. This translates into CASSPTGHEQYF.